This T cell receptor beta chain was recorded in a study of OX40 agonist ivuxolimab in advanced cancers. Data came from immunoSEQ multiplex PCR; TCRdb stores just in-frame clones and leaves some out. The sample lists around 68,000 clones; around nine tenths were seen once. V was clipped by 2 bases and J by 4 bases; unmatched bases: 2. Germline V lookup: CDR1 SGHNT, CDR2 YYREEE (reference sequence). The CDR3 is 13 amino acids. Specimen: CD4+ or CD8+ T cells sorted from blood, collected in a trial of the OX40 agonist ivuxolimab. J is TRBJ2-7 and V is TRBV5-4, with 8 nucleotides matching TRBD2. The clonotype comes from an adult with an advanced solid tumor such as melanoma, head and neck, liver or kidney cancer. The CDR3, as DNA: TGTGCCAGCAGCTTCACTAGCGGTTACGAGCAGTACTTC. It specifies CASSFTSGYEQYF.